Here is one TCR beta chain with its context. TCRdb re-called the 5' RACE reads with MiXCR, one entry per CDR3 protein. Of 300,000 to 400,000 distinct CDR3 sequences listed, under 30% were seen once; the top ten hold around 5.6%. These data belong to a study of identical twins' blood T cells. J was trimmed by 8 bases and V by 8 bases; bases with no gene match: 7. CDR3 size: 14 residues. CDR1 and CDR2 (germline): SNHLY, FYNNEI. The donors were healthy female monozygous twins, three pairs in total. Reared together, all three twin pairs probably met the same infectious agents and vaccines. V usage is TRBV2 and J usage is TRBJ2-1; TRBD2 matches at 12 bases. Sequences were obtained from PBMCs. This clonotype was obtained from a woman between 18 and 55 years old in good health. CDR3 bases: TGTGCCAGCCTGGGGACTAGCGGGCGGCATGAGCAGTTCTTC. This gives the protein CASLGTSGRHEQFF.